This T cell receptor beta chain stems from a study of PD-1 blockade in classical Hodgkin lymphoma. General observations from the study: Lower baseline TCR diversity was reported for newly diagnosed patients than for healthy donors. Exclusion covered patients beginning nivolumab under 1 year post-ASCT.

In its sample, this clone ranks as medium-sized (0.01 to 0.1%). The antigen remains undetermined. Libraries were prepared by immunoSEQ multiplex PCR; TCRdb keeps only in-frame clonotypes and omits some of them. Among some 27,000 clones listed, around 80% were seen once. The CDR3 runs 15 residues. With V trimmed by 3 bases and J by 2 bases, 5 bases remained unmatched. Germline lookup yields CDR1 SGHRS and CDR2 YFSETQ. Time point meaning: cycle 4 day 1 (C4D1), after less than 7 weeks of nivolumab. Every patient relapsed after autologous stem cell transplantation, and brentuximab vedotin exposure varied. This clonotype originated in a human donor with classical Hodgkin lymphoma. This material consisted of peripheral blood mononuclear cells (PBMCs), taken before the fourth cycle of nivolumab. This rearrangement joins TRBV5-1 to TRBJ1-5; TRBD1 matches at 7 bases. This chain's CDR3 is CASSSGQSGNQPQHF. The CDR3 DNA sequence: TGCGCCAGCAGCTCGGGACAGTCGGGCAATCAGCCCCAGCATTTT.